The 24 T cell receptor beta chains in this list originate from one sample, sequenced in a study of brain T cells in children with intractable seizures. As for time point: blood from clinic visit 5 months post-surgery; TSC patient then seizure free. Sequencing used immunoSEQ multiplex PCR; TCRdb keeps in-frame clones, though not all of them. There are about 340,000 clones in the sample; nearly 95% occur only once, and around 5% lies in the top ten. Sequencing used peripheral blood, obtained roughly 5 months after surgery. These receptors all stem from a boy younger than two with tuberous sclerosis and intractable seizures.

The rearrangement links TRBV20-1 to TRBJ2-3; D unclear. V gave up 3 bases and J gave up 4 bases, with 5 bases separating them. This CDR3 spans 11 amino acids. CDR1 and CDR2 from the germline V gene are DFQATT and SNEGSKA (reference sequence). The CDR3 nucleotides are TGCAGTGCTAGGAACCCAGATACGCAGTATTTT. Protein sequence: CSARNPDTQYF.

The chain has TRBV30 and TRBJ2-5; the D gene could be TRBD1 or TRBD2 (5 bases each). Germline CDR1 reads GTSNPN; CDR2 reads SVGIG (reference sequence). The CDR3 length is 15 residues. V was cut by 0 bases and J by 5 bases, with 16 bases left in between. CDR3 DNA sequence: TGTGCCTGGAGTGTTACTGGGGCTAGCAGGGAGACCCAGTACTTC. Amino acid sequence: CAWSVTGASRETQYF. Together with reference TRBV30 and TRBJ2-5, the CDR3 gives the full variable domain: SQTIHQWPATLVQPVGSPLSLECTVEGTSNPNLYWYRQAAGRGLQLLFYSVGIGQISSEVPQNLSASRPQDRQFILSSKKLLLSDSGFYLCAWSVTGASRETQYFGPGTRLLVL.

This chain joins TRBV7-9 and TRBJ2-1; D perhaps matches TRBD1 (5 bases). The CDR3 length is 15 residues. In germline, CDR1 is SEHNR, CDR2 FQNEAQ (reference sequence). V shed 0 bases and J shed 0 bases, with 6 bases lying between them. The CDR3 sequence: CASSLADSSYNEQFF. The CDR3 DNA is TGTGCCAGCAGCTTAGCAGACAGCTCCTACAATGAGCAGTTCTTC.

This sequence joins TRBV11-3 and TRBJ2-7; TRBD2 agrees at 13 bases. Germline V CDR1 and CDR2: SGHNT, YENEEA. J lost 5 bases, V lost 5 bases, and 9 bases had no gene match. This CDR3 is 16 amino acids long. The CDR3, as DNA: TGTGCCAGCAGCCAAGGACTAGCGGGAGCCTGGCACGAGCAGTACTTC. Its protein product is CASSQGLAGAWHEQYF.

The gene calls are TRBV25-1 and TRBJ2-1, with 11 positions matching TRBD1. After removal of 6 bases from V and 3 bases from J, the junction contained 1 base not matched to a gene. The CDR3 runs to 14 residues. CDR1 is MGHDK, CDR2 SYGVNS, per germline. The CDR3 loop reads CASRDRGLYNEQFF. In nucleotides, the CDR3 is TGTGCCAGCAGGGACAGGGGGCTCTACAATGAGCAGTTCTTC.

The chain uses TRBV10-3 and TRBJ2-3; the match to TRBD2 covers 8 bases. CDR1 ENHRY and CDR2 SYGVKD come from the germline V gene. The CDR3 is made up of 17 amino acids. V shed 3 bases, J shed 2 bases, and the junction held 10 bases outside the gene matches. The CDR3 protein is CAISDGGGSSITDTQYF. CDR3 coding DNA: TGTGCCATCAGTGATGGCGGGGGGTCTTCTATCACAGATACGCAGTATTTT.

The rearrangement uses TRBV6-5 and TRBJ2-1; possibly TRBD1 for D (8 bases). Trimming pared 2 bases from V and 8 bases from J, leaving 16 bases between. The CDR3 is made up of 15 amino acids. Per the germline V gene, CDR1 is MNHEY and CDR2 is SVGAGI. The CDR3 is CASSYQQGGHDEQFF. CDR3 in DNA: TGTGCCAGCAGTTACCAACAGGGGGGGCACGATGAGCAGTTCTTC.

The chain joins TRBV27 to TRBJ2-2, with D tentatively TRBD2 (6 bases). The CDR3 loop spans 16 amino acids. Germline V gives CDR1 MNHEY, CDR2 SMNVEV (reference sequence). The V end lost 0 bases, the J end lost 8 bases, and 16 bases lay between the germline ends. The CDR3 loop reads CASSLSIEGRLGELFF. In DNA form, the CDR3 reads TGTGCCAGCAGTTTATCTATAGAGGGGAGGCTGGGGGAGCTGTTTTTT.

The chain has TRBV6-5 and TRBJ2-5, with TRBD2 as a possible D gene (5 bases). The V and J ends lost 6 bases and 5 bases respectively, with 13 bases between them. Germline CDR1 is MNHEY and CDR2 is SVGAGI. CDR3 length equals 13 residues. The DNA of the CDR3 is TGTGCCAGCAGGCAATCGGGGATGGAGACCCAGTACTTC. It codes for CASRQSGMETQYF.

This chain connects TRBV15 to TRBJ2-6; tentatively, D is TRBD1 (6 bases). Germline CDR1 LNHNV, CDR2 YYDKDF (reference sequence). V was trimmed by 1 base and J by 4 bases, leaving 11 bases between them. The CDR3 loop spans 16 amino acids. The CDR3 spells CATSRVQGPGANVLTF. CDR3 DNA sequence: TGTGCCACCAGCAGAGTGCAGGGGCCCGGGGCCAACGTCCTGACTTTC.

In this sample, this clone turned up a few times. This chain joins TRBV29-1 and TRBJ2-7; the D gene is possibly TRBD2 (5 bases). The germline gives CDR1 SQVTM, CDR2 ANQGSEA. The ends were cut back, 5 bases at V and 0 bases at J, with 11 bases in the middle. The CDR3 runs 13 residues. The CDR3 loop is CSVSSGSSYEQYF. CDR3 coding DNA: TGCAGCGTTAGCAGCGGAAGCTCCTACGAGCAGTACTTC.

The V gene is TRBV4-1, the J gene TRBJ1-4; D call uncertain. Germline V gene lookup returns CDR1 MGHRA and CDR2 YSYEKL. The germline V and J ends were trimmed by 1 base and 8 bases, with 11 bases remaining between them. The CDR3 sequence is 14 residues long. The CDR3 here is CASSQAPEDEKLFF. The CDR3 DNA follows: TGCGCCAGCAGCCAAGCCCCGGAGGACGAAAAACTGTTTTTT.

This clone was recorded at least ten times. The genes are TRBV11-2 and TRBJ2-7; the match to TRBD1 covers 7 bases. The CDR3 loop spans 13 amino acids. V lost 5 bases to trimming and J lost 1 base; unmatched junction nucleotides: 2. CDR1 and CDR2 (germline): SGHAT, FQNNGV. DNA for the CDR3: TGTGCCAGCAGCCGGACAGGTTCCTACGAGCAGTACTTC. This gives the protein CASSRTGSYEQYF.

The CDR3 protein is CASSLVTSMNTEAFF. CDR3 nucleotides: TGTGCCAGCAGCTTAGTTACGAGCATGAACACTGAAGCTTTCTTT. The chain is built from TRBV11-2 and TRBJ1-1; D gene ambiguous. The CDR3 is made up of 15 amino acids. The V gene's germline CDR1 is SGHAT and CDR2 FQNNGV. The V and J ends lost 1 base and 0 bases respectively, with 9 bases between them.

This clone was found once. The V gene is TRBV7-9, the J gene TRBJ2-7; TRBD2 matches at 9 bases. After removal of 1 base from V and 6 bases from J, the junction contained 7 bases not matched to a gene. This CDR3 region has 15 residues. The germline gives CDR1 SEHNR, CDR2 FQNEAQ (reference sequence). The CDR3 sequence is CASSLVGSGSLEQYF. The CDR3 DNA reads as TGTGCCAGCAGCTTAGTTGGTAGCGGGAGTCTCGAGCAGTACTTC.

This chain links TRBV7-2 with TRBJ2-5, with 11 bases fitting TRBD2. Per the germline V gene, CDR1 is SGHTA and CDR2 is FQGNSA. This CDR3 spans 16 amino acids. Trimming cost V 2 bases and J 9 bases; bases outside gene matches: 11. In DNA, the CDR3 is TGTGCCAGCAGCTTATCCGGGACTAGCGGCCCGGGGGCCCAGTACTTC. It codes for CASSLSGTSGPGAQYF.

This clone has more than one count but fewer than ten. This chain joins TRBV7-9 and TRBJ1-1; possibly TRBD1 for D (6 bases). CDR1 and CDR2 (germline): SEHNR, FQNEAQ (reference sequence). This CDR3 spans 13 amino acids. V was shortened by 3 bases and J by 8 bases, with 13 bases between the two germline ends. CDR3 nucleotide sequence: TGTGCCAGCAGCTTCAGGGGCCCTTTGGAAGCTTTCTTT. It codes for CASSFRGPLEAFF.

This rearrangement joins TRBV3-1 (or the pseudogene TRBV3-2) to TRBJ2-1; 7 bases map to TRBD2. The CDR3 runs to 18 residues. Germline-derived CDR1 and CDR2 are LGHDT and YNNKEL (reference sequence). The J segment lost 0 bases and the V segment lost 3 bases, leaving 11 bases of the junction unmatched. CDR3 protein: CASSHLVWGGVSYNEQFF. Here the CDR3 DNA reads TGTGCCAGCAGCCACCTAGTTTGGGGGGGGGTCTCCTACAATGAGCAGTTCTTC.

This CDR3 is CACQRGQGTYEQYF. In DNA form, the CDR3 reads TGTGCCTGCCAGCGGGGACAGGGAACCTACGAGCAGTACTTC. The V gene is TRBV6-5, the J gene TRBJ2-7, with 9 bases fitting TRBD1. The CDR3 has 14 amino acids. CDR1 MNHEY and CDR2 SVGAGI come from the germline V gene. V was clipped by 11 bases and J by 2 bases; unmatched bases: 10.

The rearrangement joins TRBV6-5 to TRBJ1-1; no firm D call. Germline V gives CDR1 MNHEY, CDR2 SVGAGI. With 5 bases removed from V and 5 bases from J, the gap between germline ends came to 12 bases. The CDR3 sequence is 13 residues long. CDR3 region: CASSLGVLTEAFF. The CDR3 nucleotides read TGTGCCAGCAGTCTAGGAGTTTTGACTGAAGCTTTCTTT.

V and J are TRBV7-2 and TRBJ2-7, with 7 bases fitting TRBD1. The germline gives CDR1 SGHTA, CDR2 FQGNSA. V lost 5 bases, J lost 3 bases, and 4 bases stayed unmatched. The CDR3 has 13 residues. CDR3 sequence reads: CASSQGTVYEQYF. The DNA of the CDR3 is TGTGCCAGCAGCCAAGGGACAGTCTACGAGCAGTACTTC.

This chain joins TRBV7-2 and TRBJ2-3; D ambiguous. This CDR3 spans 14 amino acids. CDR1 and CDR2 from the germline V gene are SGHTA and FQGNSA. Trimming removed 4 bases at V and 4 bases at J, with 12 bases between. DNA for the CDR3: TGTGCCAGCAGCTCACAACCTAGGGCAGATACGCAGTATTTT. It encodes CASSSQPRADTQYF. The full variable domain, rest sourced from reference TRBV7-2 and TRBJ2-3, is GAGVSQSPSNKVTEKGKDVELRCDPISGHTALYWYRQSLGQGLEFLIYFQGNSAPDKSGLPSDRFSAERTGGSVSTLTIQRTQQEDSAVYLCASSSQPRADTQYFGPGTRLTVL.

V and J are TRBV21-1 and TRBJ2-1; the listed D gene, TRBD2, was not tested against the DNA. TRBV21-1 is described as a pseudogene. The CDR3 sequence is 15 residues long. The CDR3 nucleotides read TGTGCCAGCAGCGGGGGACTAGCATCCTACAATGAGCAGTTCTTC. It translates to CASSGGLASYNEQFF.

This rearrangement joins TRBV6-4 to TRBJ2-1; D remains unclear. Deletions cut 4 bases from V and 8 bases from J, with 15 bases between. The CDR3 is 14 amino acids. Germline V gene sequence: CDR1 MRHNA, CDR2 SNTAGT. DNA of the CDR3: TGTGCCAGCAGTGTTAGCCCCAGAGTTGATGAGCAGTTCTTC. Protein sequence: CASSVSPRVDEQFF.